This entry concerns a single T cell receptor (beta chain). This clone was recorded only once. The specificity of this receptor is unknown. Compared with germline, one end of the junction differs, possibly owing to a read error. In total, roughly 670 healthy bone marrow donors made up the cohort. At the time of sampling, every cohort member was nominally healthy, though immune exposures that went unrecorded were likely present. The donor tested CMV seropositive, placing the donor among the 290 or so seropositive members of the cohort. Every donor gave a peripheral blood sample, and the peripheral blood mononuclear cells from that sample were used for TCR beta sequencing. The Qiagen DNeasy Blood Extraction Kit was used to extract genomic DNA from the blood cell samples. The entry originates in a study of cytomegalovirus exposure and HLA in healthy donors (TCRdb year 2017). With regard to the full study: In an earlier analysis of around 540 of the donors, 276 Gb of sequence data and 90 million to 120 million unique TCR beta sequences from about 190 million T cells were reported. Roughly 300 gigabases of sequencing data and approximately 85 million unique TCR sequences were included in an early release covering about 620 HLA-typed donors. Of the 300 to 400 genotyped donors, approximately 83% fell in the genetic ancestry cluster associated with self-reported Caucasian donors. The study aimed to test whether cataloging public T cell receptors could reveal signatures of past pathogen exposure. The T cell repertoires of 666 subjects were profiled by immunosequencing and related to cytomegalovirus serostatus. Besides the first cohort of hundreds of subjects, a separate validation cohort made up of 90 to 150 different subjects was used. To predict cytomegalovirus infection status, the study brought together high-throughput TCR immunosequencing, statistical association of individual TCRs with disease status, and machine learning. To study patterns of TCR occurrence, a later analysis re-analyzed previously published TCR beta repertoires from several hundred donors and added high-resolution HLA genotyping. Rather than drawing on any new phenotypic data, the later analysis identified candidate immune exposures from TCR beta sequences and the way those sequences occurred across donors. An earlier analysis of 587 of the donors applied high-throughput TCR beta sequencing to assess whether each TCR beta V gene segment acted as functional or pseudogenic. Donor age, sex, ethnicity and CMV serostatus were compiled together with the repertoire data. A later genetic analysis took genome-wide SNP genotypes for about 65% of the roughly 670 donors and used that subset as a discovery cohort. All discovery cohort repertoires had been generated on a single sequencing platform. Class I and class II HLA loci were covered by the typing at four-digit resolution. The number of typed donors differed by locus: about 620-630 for A, B, C, DRB1 and DQB1; about 520 for DQA1; some 590 for DPA1; and around 470 for DPB1. Roughly 5 DR-DQ haplotypes were handled as single units for association and clustering, since linkage in the cohort was strong. Among roughly 400 genotyped donors of the cohort, an average of roughly 230,000 unique TCR beta nucleotide sequences was sequenced per donor, of which about 19% were non-productive.

Study-wide conclusions, independent of this receptor: According to a later analysis, TCR association rates differed among HLA loci, with DRB1 alleles showing the most associated TCRs and HLA-C alleles showing the fewest. In a later analysis, around 17,000 TCR beta sequences were associated with specific HLA alleles at a false discovery rate of 0.05. Correlated functional status among segregating V segments might be attributable to linkage disequilibrium, but an unknown experimental factor could not be ruled out. This cohort had only TCR beta chains sequenced, and the lack of alpha or paired-chain data limited which features could be detected. Three of the identified cytomegalovirus-associated TCR beta chains were confirmed in vitro to be specific for cytomegalovirus antigens. HLA typing was unavailable for some donors at each locus, so association tests used only the typed subset. The authors suggested that the approach could potentially be extended to other disease states and immunological phenotypes. Most CMV-associated TCR beta chains appeared to be HLA-restricted in a later analysis, and the HLA associations seemed to be driven largely by CMV exposure. Compared with the approximately 600-donor mean, donors in an Asian-associated ancestry cluster had fewer N-insertions in productive TCRs, according to a later genetic analysis. Immune exposure information for the cohort was limited to CMV serostatus. In a later genetic analysis, a missense DCLRE1C variant was associated with V-gene and J-gene trimming of TCR beta chains, and the association was replicated in an independent cohort. In both the original and validation cohorts, the classifier was reported to diagnose cytomegalovirus status with high specificity and sensitivity. Most TCR sequences were observed very rarely across donors, whereas some public TCRs were present in many individuals. Strong co-occurrence of HLA alleles, especially DR and DQ, made assigning TCR associations to individual alleles difficult. A later analysis reported that several top co-occurrence clusters appeared linked to parvovirus B19, influenza, CMV and Epstein-Barr virus. Compared with equally common non-associated chains, HLA-associated TCR beta chains in a later analysis were more clonally expanded and had lower generation probabilities. A group of highly shared sequence variants was considered likely to be a technical artifact of the sequencing pipeline. A total of 150 to 200 TCR beta chains were listed by the study as associated with cytomegalovirus. Some IMGT-functional V segments, including TRBV6-2 and TRBV6-3, could not be distinguished by the 87-base-pair reads and were therefore excluded. A further reported finding was that TCR beta sequences accurately predicted the HLA-A and HLA-B alleles for most subjects in the first cohort. In an earlier analysis of approximately 590 of the donors, most TCR beta V segments appeared in productive rearrangements about 87% or about 30% of the time, broadly matching IMGT annotations. The presence/absence analyses assumed that sequencing depth was roughly uniform across donors, and that assumption may not be true. Because counts were too low, roughly 18 rarely observed V segments, including chromosome 9 orphons, were left out of the earlier analysis of some 600 of the donors.

The library came from the immunoSEQ multiplex PCR assay. For the multiplex PCR, a mixture combining 60 forward primers for TCR Vbeta segments and 13 reverse primers for TCR Jbeta segments was used. A multiplex PCR assay on genomic DNA amplified the CDR3 region of rearranged TCR beta genes. The Illumina HiSeq System was used to sequence the amplified TCR beta libraries as 87-base-pair reads. The authors' analysis ran thus. A later analysis counted around 72 million unique TCR beta chains across the 666 repertoires, and 9.5 million to 11 million of these chains were shared by at least two donors. A nearest-neighbor algorithm error-corrected the raw reads and collapsed the reads into unique sequences, merging closely related sequences to remove PCR and sequencing errors. To assign V, D and J gene segments, CDR3 sequences were aligned to IMGT reference sequences. Each retained sequence needed at least a six-nucleotide match to both a V gene segment and a J gene segment. A rearrangement was called productive if the CDR3 had no stop codons and remained in frame with V and J, and every other rearrangement was called non-productive. Following IMGT convention, CDR3 was defined as the stretch from the second conserved V-encoded cysteine up to the conserved J-encoded phenylalanine. The earlier analysis of some 580 of the donors excluded any sequence lacking an unambiguous match to a single V gene segment. An earlier analysis of a few hundred of the donors called V segments functional above 56.7% productive rearrangements and segregating when the between-donor standard deviation exceeded 5%. To diagnose cytomegalovirus status from the catalog of TCR beta chain sequences, a statistical classification framework was built. V and J gene assignment, in a later analysis, came from comparing TCR nucleotide sequences with IMGT/GENE-DB human TR gene sequences. The TCRdist pipeline was used in a later analysis to assign CDR3 sequences and most-parsimonious VDJ recombination scenarios. In a later analysis, each TCR beta chain was defined by its CDR3 amino acid sequence together with its V-gene family, and reads without a unique V-gene family were excluded. As a way to deal with suspected cross-contamination and a sequencing artifact, a later analysis dropped approximately 590 nucleotide sequences that were highly shared and had low generation probability. In a later analysis, a clonal expansion index for each public chain was calculated from normalized within-repertoire ranks of inferred template counts. A later analysis computed generation probabilities with a VDJ recombination model fitted to out-of-frame rearrangements, and checked the results against IGoR. In a later analysis, TCR-TCR, TCR-HLA and TCR-CMV co-occurrence was scored with hypergeometric tests, and a repertoire-size bias correction was applied to TCR pairs. In a later analysis, false discovery rates were estimated by permuting HLA or CMV assignments 20 times. In a later analysis, co-occurring TCRs were grouped using DBSCAN, with TCRdist sequence similarity added in when clustering inside HLA-allele-positive subsets. Repertoires with fewer than 30,000 or more than 120,000 public chains were left out of co-occurrence clustering, as were five repertoires with anomalous nucleotide sharing. TCRdb re-hosts the immuneACCESS table, in-frame sequences only. Its copies lack some clones; in the studies checked, an unresolved V gene accounts for under half of them, and the cause for the rest is not known. V and J calls and clone size follow that table, whereas D and trimming were derived from the DNA. The table for this sample lists over 150,000 clones; approximately 77% of them were counted only once. The ten top clones hold around 3.5% of the sample.

The CDR3 covers 15 residues, taking in both the cysteine and the phenylalanine. Only the CDR3 portion is preserved as DNA: 45 bases, with reading frame beginning at the first base. CDR1 and CDR2 (MNHNS, SASEGT) derive from the germline V gene. The sequence joins TRBV6-1 to TRBJ1-6, with TRBD1 matching 7 junction bases. Sequencing was done on a sample of PBMCs. The TCR comes from a man aged 30 to 45 in good health and CMV-seropositive. The bases read TGTGCCAGCAGGACCCCGGGACAGTATCATTCACTCCTCCACTTT. Translation gives CASRTPGQYHSLLHF.